The following is a T cell receptor (beta chain) sequence with its context. This entry is derived from a study of cytomegalovirus exposure and HLA in healthy donors. Study-wide context: Among about 179 million T cells, an earlier analysis found about 110 million unique TCR beta sequences.

The CDR3 consists of 15 residues. The V gene end was trimmed by 6 bases and the J gene end by 8 bases; junction bases not matched to a gene: 6. Germline CDR1 is SGHVS and CDR2 is FQNEAQ. Both 60 Vbeta primers and 13 Jbeta primers went into the PCR. Generated by immunoSEQ multiplex PCR, the TCRdb table keeps only in-frame clones and is missing some. Of about 95,000 clones in the sample, 55% to 75% were seen once. The sequenced sample was PBMCs. The receptor was isolated from a woman aged 50 to 60 in good health and CMV-seropositive. V and J are TRBV7-8 and TRBJ2-1, with 14 bases identical to TRBD2. Written as DNA, the CDR3 is TGTGCCAGCAGGGGGACTAGCGGGAGAATGGATGAGCAGTTCTTC. This translates into CASRGTSGRMDEQFF.